This T cell receptor beta chain is from a study of blood T cell repertoires in COVID-19. Assay used: immunoSEQ multiplex PCR; TCRdb lists only in-frame clones, some missing. The sample consists of over 150,000 clones, around 85% of them appearing once. This clone was seen a single time. Germline lookup yields CDR1 KGHDR and CDR2 SFDVKD. The CDR3 has 17 residues. Trimming removed 4 bases from V and 4 bases from J; junction bases left unmatched: 11. This chain joins TRBV24-1 and TRBJ2-5; 10 nucleotides agree with TRBD1. This clonotype was sampled from a man aged 60-69 years with COVID-19, enrolled during active disease. Sample: peripheral blood. The DNA for the CDR3 is TGTGCCACCAGTGACCCCCGGGACAGGGGACTGGCAGAGACCCAGTACTTC. Translating gives CATSDPRDRGLAETQYF.